These 5 T cell receptor beta chains came from one sample sequenced in a study of OX40 agonist ivuxolimab in advanced cancers. Libraries were prepared by immunoSEQ multiplex PCR; TCRdb keeps only in-frame clonotypes and omits some of them. The table includes tens of thousands of clones, around 93% detected once. Sequencing was performed on CD4+ or CD8+ T cells sorted from blood, taken in a trial of the OX40 agonist ivuxolimab. Receptors originate from an adult with an advanced solid tumor such as melanoma, head and neck, liver or kidney cancer.

V gene TRBV4-2 combines with J gene TRBJ2-1; TRBD2 might be the D (6 bases). CDR3 length equals 16 residues. The germline V gene encodes CDR1 LGHNA and CDR2 YNFKEQ. The germline V and J ends were trimmed by 2 bases and 6 bases, with 17 bases remaining between them. This CDR3 is CASSQPLASSFNEQFF. As DNA, the CDR3 is TGTGCCAGCAGCCAACCCCTAGCGTCCAGTTTCAATGAGCAGTTCTTC.

The V gene is TRBV5-1, the J gene TRBJ1-1; maybe TRBD1 (5 bases). CDR3 size: 14 residues. V dropped 4 bases and J dropped 0 bases, with 10 bases sitting between them. The V gene's germline CDR1 is SGHRS and CDR2 YFSETQ. CDR3 residues: CASSGGTVNTEAFF. The CDR3 DNA follows: TGCGCCAGCAGCGGTGGGACGGTGAACACTGAAGCTTTCTTT.

CDR3: CASSLGQSTDTQYF. The CDR3 region has the DNA TGTGCCAGCAGCCTCGGACAGAGCACAGATACGCAGTATTTT. The J gene is TRBJ2-3, the V gene TRBV7-9, with a weak D call TRBD1 (6 bases). This CDR3 has 14 residues. Trimming left V 5 bases short and J 0 bases short, with 9 bases between. Looked up from germline, CDR1 is SEHNR and CDR2 is FQNEAQ (reference sequence). Together with reference TRBV7-9 and TRBJ2-3, the CDR3 gives the full variable domain: DTGVSQNPRHKITKRGQNVTFRCDPISEHNRLYWYRQTLGQGPEFLTYFQNEAQLEKSRLLSDRFSAERPKGSFSTLEIQRTEQGDSAMYLCASSLGQSTDTQYFGPGTRLTVL.

The genes are TRBV6-5 and TRBJ1-6, with 7 bases lining up with TRBD1. Per germline, CDR1 MNHEY and CDR2 SVGAGI. CDR3 size: 14 residues. V lost 6 bases, J lost 7 bases, and 6 bases stayed unmatched. The CDR3 DNA is TGTGCCAGCAGCCTGGACAGGCGAAATTCACCCCTCCACTTT. Protein: CASSLDRRNSPLHF.

The chain joins TRBV7-9 to TRBJ2-5, with 12 bases identical to TRBD2. The CDR3 has 17 amino acids. The ends lost 0 bases at V and 5 bases at J; junction bases unmatched: 7. CDR1 SEHNR and CDR2 FQNEAQ come from the germline V gene (reference sequence). CDR3 region: CASSLALTSGSTETQYF. The CDR3 DNA sequence: TGTGCCAGCAGCTTAGCGCTGACTAGCGGGAGTACGGAGACCCAGTACTTC.